Listed below are T cell receptor beta chains from one sample, sequenced in a study of shared clonotypes between healthy human individuals. The repertoire was sequenced with immunoSEQ multiplex PCR; TCRdb's copy has only in-frame clones and lacks some. Of over a million clones listed, roughly 96% were seen once; the top ten hold more than 0.9%. Sequencing was carried out using naive CD4+ T cells sorted from blood. Every receptor here comes from a man under 40 in good health. The CDR3 runs from the conserved cysteine through the conserved F or W. D genes are given only for firm matches. Expanded clones are given a class, and other clones once, few, many or no size at all.

V	D	size	J	CDR3	DNA
TRBV4-1	TRBD2	-	TRBJ2-1	CASGGLAGASINEQFF	TGCGCCAGCGGGGGGCTAGCGGGAGCATCGATAAATGAGCAGTTCTTC
TRBV6-5	-	-	TRBJ1-1	CASRRMNTEAFF	TGTGCCAGCAGACGCATGAACACTGAAGCTTTCTTT
TRBV29-1	-	-	TRBJ2-5	CSVVGDAETQYF	TGCAGCGTTGTGGGGGATGCGGAGACCCAGTACTTC
TRBV13	-	-	TRBJ2-4	CASSSSAGAKNIQYF	TGTGCCAGCAGCTCATCCGCAGGGGCCAAAAACATTCAGTACTTC
TRBV29-1	TRBD1	-	TRBJ2-1	CSVLGQGAGEQFF	TGCAGCGTGCTGGGACAGGGGGCAGGTGAGCAGTTCTTC
TRBV4-1	TRBD1	once	TRBJ1-2	CASSEVLDRADANYGYTF	TGCGCCAGCAGCGAGGTCCTGGACAGGGCCGATGCTAACTATGGCTACACCTTC
TRBV11-2	-	-	TRBJ2-6	CASTPLAGWISGANVLTF	TGTGCCAGCACGCCGCTAGCCGGATGGATCTCTGGGGCCAACGTCCTGACTTTC
TRBV5-1	-	-	TRBJ1-4	CASSLDSRWLFF	TGCGCCAGCAGCTTGGATTCGCGGTGGCTGTTTTTT
TRBV12-5	-	-	TRBJ2-3	CASTQGPRYTQYF	TGTGCTAGTACTCAGGGACCCCGCTATACGCAGTATTTT
TRBV5-4	TRBD1	-	TRBJ1-5	CASSPGQGFNQPQHF	TGTGCCAGCAGCCCTGGACAGGGGTTCAATCAGCCCCAGCATTTT
TRBV2	-	-	TRBJ2-1	CASRGGQLNEQFF	TGTGCCAGCAGGGGGGGACAGCTCAATGAGCAGTTCTTC
TRBV28	-	-	TRBJ2-3	CASSLGGLGTDTQYF	TGTGCCAGCAGTTTAGGGGGTTTAGGTACAGATACGCAGTATTTT
TRBV10-3	TRBD1	few	TRBJ2-7	CAINSGGWSYEQYF	TGTGCCATCAATTCAGGGGGCTGGTCCTACGAGCAGTACTTC
TRBV5-1	TRBD2	-	TRBJ2-1	CASSRTSASYNEQFF	TGCGCCAGCAGTAGGACTAGCGCCTCCTACAATGAGCAGTTCTTC
TRBV7-3	-	few	TRBJ1-5	CASSLMGSQHF	TGTGCCAGCAGCTTAATGGGGTCCCAGCATTTT
TRBV19	-	-	TRBJ2-1	CATQDSSYNEQFF	TGTGCCACCCAGGATAGCTCCTACAATGAGCAGTTCTTC
TRBV4-1	-	-	TRBJ2-3	CASSQLGARTDTQYF	TGCGCCAGCAGCCAGCTCGGGGCGAGAACAGATACGCAGTATTTT
TRBV4-1	-	-	TRBJ2-7	CASSQGQNPSYEQYF	TGCGCCAGCAGCCAAGGACAAAACCCCTCCTACGAGCAGTACTTC
TRBV27	-	-	TRBJ2-5	CASSSQETQYF	TGTGCCAGCAGTTCTCAAGAGACCCAGTACTTC
TRBV7-6	-	-	TRBJ2-2	CASSLASGATGELFF	TGTGCCAGCAGCTTAGCTAGCGGTGCGACCGGGGAGCTGTTTTTT
TRBV19	TRBD1	-	TRBJ1-5	CASSIRPGTEVYDQPQHF	TGTGCCAGTAGTATTCGGCCCGGGACAGAAGTATACGATCAGCCCCAGCATTTT
TRBV5-1	-	-	TRBJ2-3	CASSLTRGSITDTQYF	TGCGCCAGCAGCTTAACCAGGGGATCGATCACAGATACGCAGTATTTT
TRBV15	-	-	TRBJ2-2	CATSRSYKRQARNTGELFF	TGTGCCACCAGCAGAAGTTACAAGCGACAGGCCCGGAACACCGGGGAGCTGTTTTTT
TRBV5-8	TRBD2	-	TRBJ2-6	CASSFWTSGVPGANVLTF	TGTGCCAGCAGCTTTTGGACTAGCGGGGTCCCTGGGGCCAACGTCCTGACTTTC
TRBV7-8	TRBD1	-	TRBJ2-2	CASSPFPGQGTNTGELFF	TGTGCCAGCAGCCCCTTCCCCGGACAGGGGACTAACACCGGGGAGCTGTTTTTT
TRBV5-4	-	-	TRBJ2-1	CASSLSLRVGDEQFF	TGTGCCAGCAGCTTGTCCCTCCGGGTAGGTGATGAGCAGTTCTTC
TRBV19	-	-	TRBJ2-3	CASSMRPRSATADTQYF	TGTGCCAGTAGTATGCGCCCTAGGAGCGCTACCGCAGATACGCAGTATTTT
TRBV5-4	-	once	TRBJ2-7	CASTSDAAGYEQYF	TGTGCCAGCACTTCGGACGCAGCAGGCTACGAGCAGTACTTC
TRBV15	-	-	TRBJ2-1	CATSRRGIGEQFF	TGTGCCACCAGCCGCCGCGGTATTGGCGAGCAGTTCTTC
TRBV11-2	TRBD2	-	TRBJ2-5	CASSSTHSGTSGETQYF	TGTGCCAGCAGCTCGACCCATTCCGGGACTAGCGGAGAGACCCAGTACTTC
TRBV4-1	-	-	TRBJ1-5	CASSQILPGAFQPQHF	TGCGCCAGCAGCCAAATCCTGCCAGGGGCTTTTCAGCCCCAGCATTTT
TRBV6-5	-	-	TRBJ2-5	CASSYSRGGETQYF	TGTGCCAGCAGTTACTCGAGGGGGGGAGAGACCCAGTACTTC
TRBV5-6	TRBD2	-	TRBJ2-7	CASSSNLAGEGSYEQYF	TGTGCCAGCAGCTCTAATCTAGCGGGAGAAGGCTCCTACGAGCAGTACTTC
TRBV7-3	TRBD2	-	TRBJ2-3	CASSLRGVASGSHSTDTQYF	TGTGCCAGCAGCTTAAGAGGGGTGGCTAGCGGGAGCCACAGCACAGATACGCAGTATTTT
TRBV29-1	-	once	TRBJ1-5	CSVAVRGDQPQHF	TGCAGCGTTGCCGTCAGGGGTGATCAGCCCCAGCATTTT
TRBV18	-	-	TRBJ2-7	CASSLTLYEQYF	TGTGCCAGCTCACTGACACTCTACGAGCAGTACTTC
TRBV5-5	-	-	TRBJ2-5	CASSLLSSEETQYF	TGTGCCAGCAGCTTATTGAGCTCCGAAGAGACCCAGTACTTC
TRBV5-6	-	-	TRBJ2-2	CASSQGQLLTGELFF	TGTGCCAGCAGCCAGGGCCAGCTACTCACCGGGGAGCTGTTTTTT
TRBV5-1	-	-	TRBJ1-3	CASSFYGQGGNTIYF	TGCGCCAGCTCTTTTTATGGGCAGGGTGGAAACACCATATATTTT
TRBV10-2	TRBD2	-	TRBJ2-7	CASSVTSARLSYEQYF	TGCGCCAGCAGTGTGACTAGCGCGAGACTTTCCTACGAGCAGTACTTC
TRBV5-1	TRBD1	-	TRBJ2-7	CASSRTGKGAYEQYF	TGCGCCAGCAGCCGGACAGGGAAGGGGGCCTACGAGCAGTACTTC
TRBV10-2	-	once	TRBJ1-1	CASSEMINTEAFF	TGCGCCAGCAGTGAGATGATCAACACTGAAGCTTTCTTT
TRBV5-1	-	-	TRBJ2-3	CASSLISGDTQYF	TGCGCCAGCAGCTTAATCTCCGGAGATACGCAGTATTTT
TRBV6-6	-	-	TRBJ2-2	CASSYSGGGELFF	TGTGCCAGCAGTTACTCAGGGGGTGGGGAGCTGTTTTTT
TRBV5-4	-	-	TRBJ1-1	CASSFREQGNTEAFF	TGTGCCAGCAGCTTTAGGGAACAGGGTAACACTGAAGCTTTCTTT
TRBV4-1	TRBD1	-	TRBJ1-1	CASSRQTGDTEAFF	TGCGCCAGCAGCCGTCAGACAGGGGACACTGAAGCTTTCTTT